The rows below give T cell receptor beta chains drawn from one sample of a study of T cells in Graves' hyperthyroidism and ophthalmopathy. TCRdb reprocessed the multiplex PCR reads with MiXCR, giving one entry per CDR3 protein. Of 390,000 or so distinct CDR3 sequences listed, approximately 14% are singletons. The sequencing input was blood. The receptor set was obtained from a man in his late teens or twenties with Graves' ophthalmopathy. Both conserved end residues are part of each CDR3. D genes are given only for firm matches. For some rows the clone size is stated as once, few or many, or as a class when expanded; others skip it.

d_gene | abundance | j_gene | v_gene | CDR3nt | CDR3aa
TRBD2 | many | TRBJ2-7 | TRBV2 | TGTGCCAGCAGTGAATTAGCGGGGGTAATCGAGCAGTACTTC | CASSELAGVIEQYF
- | - | TRBJ1-6 | TRBV4-1 | TGCGCCAGCAGCCAAACCCCCCCGGACACGGGGGGGAATTCACCCCTCCACTTT | CASSQTPPDTGGNSPLHF
- | many | TRBJ2-7 | TRBV2 | TGTGCCAGCAGTGTCTTGCCCTATAATAGCTACGAGCAGTACTTC | CASSVLPYNSYEQYF
TRBD2 | - | TRBJ2-3 | TRBV10-3 | TGTGCCATCAGTGGGGAGCGGGGGTCATCAGCAGATACGCAGTATTTT | CAISGERGSSADTQYF
- | many | TRBJ2-1 | TRBV20-1 | TGCAGTGCTAGAAAGGGGAGCTCCTACAATGAGCAGTTCTTC | CSARKGSSYNEQFF
- | - | TRBJ1-2 | TRBV12-5 | TGTGCTAGTGGTTTGAGGAGGGTTAACTATGGCTACACCTTC | CASGLRRVNYGYTF
TRBD2 | few | TRBJ2-1 | TRBV9 | TGTGCCAGCAGCGCGAAAGCGGGAGGACTCCTCGATGAGCAGTTCTTC | CASSAKAGGLLDEQFF
- | - | TRBJ2-3 | TRBV6-1 | TGTGCCAGCAGAACCAGGGGAAGCACAGATACGCAGTATTTT | CASRTRGSTDTQYF
- | many | TRBJ1-1 | TRBV4-1 | TGCGCCAGCAGCCAAAACGACAGGCTCACTGAAGCTTTCTTT | CASSQNDRLTEAFF
TRBD1 | - | TRBJ1-5 | TRBV4-1 | TGCGCCAGCAGCCAAGAAGGACAGGTTCAACAGCCCCAGCATTTT | CASSQEGQVQQPQHF
TRBD1 | many | TRBJ1-6 | TRBV6-1 | TGTGCCAGCAGTGAACTGGGGGACAGCTTCTATAATTCACCCCTCCACTTT | CASSELGDSFYNSPLHF
TRBD2 | - | TRBJ2-3 | TRBV6-1 | TGTGCCGCCAAGACTAGCGGGTCTAGCACAGATACGCAGTATTTT | CAAKTSGSSTDTQYF
TRBD1 | many | TRBJ1-2 | TRBV7-8 | TGTGCCAGCAGCTTAAGTTTGGGACAGGCGGGGGGCTACACCTTC | CASSLSLGQAGGYTF
TRBD1 | many | TRBJ2-1 | TRBV7-9 | TGTGCCAGCAGCCCACTACAGGGGGCGTTTCGGGGGAGGAATGAGCAGTTCTTC | CASSPLQGAFRGRNEQFF
TRBD1 | many | TRBJ2-7 | TRBV3-1 | TGTGCCAGCAGCCTACGACAGGGGCCAAAGGAGCAGTACTTC | CASSLRQGPKEQYF
TRBD1 | many | TRBJ2-5 | TRBV24-1 | TGTGCCACCAGTGCCGGGACAGCCCAAGAGACCCAGTACTTC | CATSAGTAQETQYF
TRBD1 | - | TRBJ2-7 | TRBV19 | TGTGCCAGTAGTATGAACAGGGGTCCCTACGAGCAGTACTTC | CASSMNRGPYEQYF
- | many | TRBJ2-5 | TRBV7-9 | TGTGCCAGCAGCTTAGGAGGGGATGGCCAGTACTTC | CASSLGGDGQYF
- | few | TRBJ2-2 | TRBV10-3 | TGTGCCATCAGTGAAGGGGGACCGAACACCGGGGAGCTGTTTTTT | CAISEGGPNTGELFF
- | few | TRBJ2-1 | TRBV25-1 | TGTGCCAGCTCCGGGGGGCCAAAGGCGGTGTACAATGAGCAGTTCTTC | CASSGGPKAVYNEQFF
TRBD2 | few | TRBJ2-2 | TRBV9 | TGTGCCAGCAGCGTAGGGGAGCGGGGGCGGGCTGCGAACACCGGGGAGCTGTTTTTT | CASSVGERGRAANTGELFF
TRBD2 | - | TRBJ2-7 | TRBV20-1 | TGCAGTGCTAAGGGGACTAGCGGGTTTTACGAGCAGTACTTC | CSAKGTSGFYEQYF
TRBD1 | many | TRBJ1-2 | TRBV27 | TGTGCCAGCAGTCACCGGACAGGGTATGGGGACTACACCTTC | CASSHRTGYGDYTF
TRBD1 | - | TRBJ1-1 | TRBV4-1 | TGCGCCAGCAGCCAAGGACAGGGGGCTTTCACTGAAGCTTTCTTT | CASSQGQGAFTEAFF
TRBD1 | many | TRBJ2-7 | TRBV29-1 | TGCAGCGTTGAGAGGACAGGGGGCGACGAGCAGTACTTC | CSVERTGGDEQYF